The clone carrying this TCR beta chain showed up many times. Its antigen is not known. The CDR3 covers 15 residues. Germline-derived CDR1 and CDR2 are KGHSH and LQKENI. V lost 3 bases and J 0 bases, leaving 9 bases between the germline ends. Amplification targeted TCR beta CDR3 regions from RNA transcripts. HTBI primers were the set used in a first-round RT-PCR of the TCR CDR3. Each CDR3 protein is one row after TCRdb ran MiXCR on the multiplex PCR reads. Of 280,000 or so distinct CDR3 sequences listed, 13% to 15% are singletons. These data are taken from a study of T cells in Graves' hyperthyroidism and ophthalmopathy. Study-wide results and caveats: The model's output predicted ophthalmopathy at a median of about 6.5 months prior to onset. Blood also showed most of the thyroid clonotypes that were expanded above 0.001.

The TCR was taken from a woman aged 45-59 years with Graves' hyperthyroidism that later progressed to Graves' ophthalmopathy. The sequenced sample consisted of blood. The chain couples TRBV18 to TRBJ2-1; D is undetermined. CDR3 DNA sequence: TGTGCCAGCTCACCTTTCGGAAGCTCCTACAATGAGCAGTTCTTC. Protein: CASSPFGSSYNEQFF.